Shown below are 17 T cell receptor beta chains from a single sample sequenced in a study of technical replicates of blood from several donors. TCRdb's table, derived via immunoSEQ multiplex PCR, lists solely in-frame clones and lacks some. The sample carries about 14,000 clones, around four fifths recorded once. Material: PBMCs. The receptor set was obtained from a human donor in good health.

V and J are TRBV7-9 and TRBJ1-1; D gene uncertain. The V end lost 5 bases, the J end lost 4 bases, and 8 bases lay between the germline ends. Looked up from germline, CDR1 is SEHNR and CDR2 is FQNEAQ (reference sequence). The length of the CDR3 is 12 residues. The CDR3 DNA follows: TGTGCCAGCAGCCCCCTAGTCACTGAAGCTTTCTTT. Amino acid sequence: CASSPLVTEAFF.

CDR3 sequence (DNA): TGTGCCAGCAGGAAACGGGGGGGCCTGGGTGGGCCCCAGCATTTT. This sequence encodes CASRKRGGLGGPQHF. V usage is TRBV28 and J usage is TRBJ1-5, with TRBD1 as a possible D gene (6 bases). The CDR3 length is 15 residues. In germline, CDR1 is MDHEN, CDR2 SYDVKM. V was trimmed by 6 bases and J by 9 bases, leaving 21 bases between them.

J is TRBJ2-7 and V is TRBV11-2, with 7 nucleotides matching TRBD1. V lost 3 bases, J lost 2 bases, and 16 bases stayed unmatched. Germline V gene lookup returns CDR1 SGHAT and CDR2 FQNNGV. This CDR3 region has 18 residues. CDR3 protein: CASSFLINRGKDAYEQYF. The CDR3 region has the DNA TGTGCCAGCAGCTTCCTTATAAACAGGGGTAAGGACGCCTACGAGCAGTACTTC.

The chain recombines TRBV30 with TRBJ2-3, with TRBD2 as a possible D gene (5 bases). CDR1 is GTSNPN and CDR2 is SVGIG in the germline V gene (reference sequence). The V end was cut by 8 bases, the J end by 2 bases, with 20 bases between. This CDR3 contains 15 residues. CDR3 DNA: TGTGCCCGGGGTGGAAAAGCGGACTTCACAGATACGCAGTATTTT. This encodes CARGGKADFTDTQYF.

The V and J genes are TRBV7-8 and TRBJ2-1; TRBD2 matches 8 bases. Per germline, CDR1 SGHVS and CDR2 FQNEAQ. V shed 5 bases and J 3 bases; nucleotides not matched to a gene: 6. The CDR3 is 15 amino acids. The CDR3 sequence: CASSPQLAVYNEQFF. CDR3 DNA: TGTGCCAGCAGCCCTCAACTAGCGGTCTACAATGAGCAGTTCTTC.

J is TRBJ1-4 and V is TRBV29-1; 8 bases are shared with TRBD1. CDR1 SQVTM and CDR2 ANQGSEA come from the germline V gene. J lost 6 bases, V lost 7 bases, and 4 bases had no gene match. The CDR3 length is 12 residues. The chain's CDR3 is CSGGQGDEKLFF. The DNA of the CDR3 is TGCAGCGGAGGACAGGGAGATGAAAAACTGTTTTTT.

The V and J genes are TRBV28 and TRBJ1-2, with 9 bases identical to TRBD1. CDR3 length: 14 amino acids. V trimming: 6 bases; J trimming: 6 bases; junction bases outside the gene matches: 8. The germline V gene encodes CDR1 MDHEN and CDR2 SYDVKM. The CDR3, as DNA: TGTGCCAGCAGCCGGGACAGGGAGACCAATGGCTACACCTTC. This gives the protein CASSRDRETNGYTF.

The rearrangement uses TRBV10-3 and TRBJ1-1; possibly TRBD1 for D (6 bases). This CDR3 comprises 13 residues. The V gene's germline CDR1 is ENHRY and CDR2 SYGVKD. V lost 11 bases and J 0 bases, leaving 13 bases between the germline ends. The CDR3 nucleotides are TGTGCCGCGTCCACAGGGATGAACACTGAAGCTTTCTTT. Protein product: CAASTGMNTEAFF.

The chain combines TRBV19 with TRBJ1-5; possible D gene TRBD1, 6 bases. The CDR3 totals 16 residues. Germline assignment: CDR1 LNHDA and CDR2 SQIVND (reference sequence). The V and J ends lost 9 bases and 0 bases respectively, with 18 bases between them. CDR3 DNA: TGTGCCAGCCATAGAGGGACATCCGATAGCAATCAGCCCCAGCATTTT. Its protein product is CASHRGTSDSNQPQHF.

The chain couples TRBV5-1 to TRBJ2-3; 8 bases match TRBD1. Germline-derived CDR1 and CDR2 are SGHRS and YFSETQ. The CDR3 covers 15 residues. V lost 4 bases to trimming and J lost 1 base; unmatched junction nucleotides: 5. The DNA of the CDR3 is TGCGCCAGCAGCATCGGACAGGGTGGCACAGATACGCAGTATTTT. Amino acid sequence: CASSIGQGGTDTQYF.

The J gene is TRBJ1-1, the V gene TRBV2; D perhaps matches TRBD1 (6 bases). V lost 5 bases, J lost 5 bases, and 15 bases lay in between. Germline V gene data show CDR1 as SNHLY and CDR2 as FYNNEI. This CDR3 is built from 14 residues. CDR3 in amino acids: CASSWGQGWTEAFF. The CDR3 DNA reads TGTGCCAGCAGTTGGGGTCAGGGGTGGACTGAAGCTTTCTTT.

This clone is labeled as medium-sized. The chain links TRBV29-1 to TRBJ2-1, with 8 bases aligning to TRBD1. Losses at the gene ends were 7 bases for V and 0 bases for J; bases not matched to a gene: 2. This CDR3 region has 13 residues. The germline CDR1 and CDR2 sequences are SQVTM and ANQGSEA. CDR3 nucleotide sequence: TGCAGCGCCACAGGGGGCTCCTACAATGAGCAGTTCTTC. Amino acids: CSATGGSYNEQFF.

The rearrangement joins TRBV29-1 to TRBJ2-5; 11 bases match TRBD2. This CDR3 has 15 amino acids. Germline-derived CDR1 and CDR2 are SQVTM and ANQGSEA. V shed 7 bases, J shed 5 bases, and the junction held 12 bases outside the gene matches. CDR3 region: CSARTSGPSRETQYF. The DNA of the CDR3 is TGCAGCGCCCGGACTAGCGGGCCCTCTCGGGAGACCCAGTACTTC.

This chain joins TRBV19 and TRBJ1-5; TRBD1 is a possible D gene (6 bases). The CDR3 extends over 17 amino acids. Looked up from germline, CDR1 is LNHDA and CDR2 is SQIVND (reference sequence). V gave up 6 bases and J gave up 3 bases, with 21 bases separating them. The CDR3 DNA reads TGTGCCAGTAGGGAACAGGGATCGGCTTGGGTCAATCAGCCCCAGCATTTT. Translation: CASREQGSAWVNQPQHF.

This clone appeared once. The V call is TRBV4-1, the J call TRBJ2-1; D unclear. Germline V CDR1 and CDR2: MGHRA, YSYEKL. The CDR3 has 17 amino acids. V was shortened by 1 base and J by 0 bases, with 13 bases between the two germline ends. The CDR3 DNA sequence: TGCGCCAGCAGCCAAGGTTATCCGGGTCCCTCCTACAATGAGCAGTTCTTC. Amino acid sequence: CASSQGYPGPSYNEQFF.

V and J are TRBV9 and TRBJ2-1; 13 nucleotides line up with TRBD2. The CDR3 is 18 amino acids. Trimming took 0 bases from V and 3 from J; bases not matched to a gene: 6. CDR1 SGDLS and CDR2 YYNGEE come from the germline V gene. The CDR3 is CASSVGTSGRMVYNEQFF. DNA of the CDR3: TGTGCCAGCAGCGTAGGGACTAGCGGGAGAATGGTCTACAATGAGCAGTTCTTC.

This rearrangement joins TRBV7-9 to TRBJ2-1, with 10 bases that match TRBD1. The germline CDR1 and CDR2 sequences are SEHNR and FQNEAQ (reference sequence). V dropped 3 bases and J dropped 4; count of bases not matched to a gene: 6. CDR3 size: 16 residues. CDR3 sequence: CASSLGQGIGYNEQFF. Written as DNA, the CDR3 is TGTGCCAGCAGCTTGGGACAGGGGATCGGTTACAATGAGCAGTTCTTC.